Listed below are T cell receptor beta chains from one sample, sequenced in a study of cytomegalovirus exposure and HLA in healthy donors. Profiled with immunoSEQ multiplex PCR; TCRdb holds only in-frame clones, not every one. Of 35,000 to 50,000 clones detected, more than 45% appear once; the ten largest clones hold 6%. Sequencing used PBMCs. The receptors stem from a man aged 55-75 years in good health and CMV-seronegative. CDR3s leave out the opening cysteine and the closing phenylalanine or tryptophan.

v_call | cdr3_aa
TRBV5-6 | ASSSWGILAKNIQY
TRBV7-2 | ASSLSGTGVVQPQH
TRBV5-1 | ASRTGRYSTDTQY
TRBV4-1 | ASSQGQGATYEQY
TRBV29-1 | SVSTGTSVYNEQF
TRBV9 | ASSAGQGGHQPQH
TRBV4-1 | ASSQEEGGYT
TRBV19 | ASSMEGRGNQPQH
TRBV30 | AWSGGTGVETQY
TRBV4-1 | ASSPDWDNQPQH
TRBV6-6 | ASSYSIVTGEDTQY
TRBV6-5 | ASSYSGRDNEQF
TRBV11-2 | ASSRDPRGDTEAF
TRBV4-1 | ASSQLPGLILDEQY
TRBV11-2 | ASSHGTGTPYGYT
TRBV29-1 | SVEWRNEEKLF
TRBV5-1 | ASSTDGVNQPQH
TRBV18 | ASFPQGGPGCSYEQY
TRBV7-9 | ASSARRDNEQY
TRBV2 | ASTTSAGELF
TRBV27 | ASSLGLGGEQF
TRBV10-1 | ASSDRGHVNTGELF
TRBV4-2 | ASSLTSGRTRDTQY
TRBV5-6 | ASSWGGDGYT
TRBV5-1 | ASSLGAGLNTEAF
TRBV7-9 | ASSLGTGVYEQY
TRBV6-1 | ASSEAKGAMLETQY
TRBV5-8 | ASSWGTGDNTEAF
TRBV5-1 | ASSLRTREGRNEQF
TRBV7-2 | ASSFRAGNQPQH
TRBV6-5 | ASSYLAGSSYEQY
TRBV27 | ASRKKQGARNEQF
TRBV10-1 | ASSEFGSGATGELF
TRBV30 | AWSQGVSEAF
TRBV6-5 | ASSFQGGYGYT
TRBV4-1 | ASSQDSRGAEYEQY
TRBV2 | ASNNGNTEAF
TRBV5-1 | ASSLAGQPNEKLF
TRBV4-2 | ASSPSRAAIGGETQY